Below are 31 T cell receptor beta chains sequenced from a single sample in a study of T cell changes during pregnancy in multiple sclerosis. The protocol was immunoSEQ multiplex PCR, while the TCRdb copy is restricted to in-frame clones and leaves out a portion. The table shows 70,000 to 95,000 clones, with around 92% occurring only once. The sequences come from peripheral blood, collected in the third trimester of pregnancy. The receptor source for this set is a female donor with multiple sclerosis, enrolled in a pregnancy study.

This clone was found a few times. The V call is TRBV6-6, the J call TRBJ2-1; a possible D gene is TRBD1 (5 bases). Trimming left V 6 bases short and J 8 bases short, with 8 bases between. The CDR3 length is 11 residues. CDR1 and CDR2 from the germline V gene are MNHNY and SVGAGI (reference sequence). Written as DNA, the CDR3 is TGTGCCAGCAGCAGGGTCTATGAGCAGTTCTTC. This encodes CASSRVYEQFF.

Regarding this clone: Within the sample, other DNA sequences also encode this same CDR3. The chain uses TRBV6-1 and TRBJ2-7; 7 nucleotides line up with TRBD1. J lost 0 bases, V lost 4 bases, and 3 bases had no gene match. This CDR3 spans 14 amino acids. CDR1 is MNHNS and CDR2 is SASEGT in the germline V gene. CDR3 protein: CASSGQGSSYEQYF. The CDR3 coding sequence is TGTGCCAGCAGTGGACAGGGAAGCTCCTACGAGCAGTACTTC.

The chain uses TRBV28 and TRBJ2-3; possibly TRBD1 for D (5 bases). The CDR3 length is 16 residues. V was shortened by 2 bases and J by 0 bases, with 12 bases between the two germline ends. From germline, CDR1 is MDHEN and CDR2 SYDVKM. This CDR3 reads CASSLGLGVSTDTQYF. In nucleotides, the CDR3 is TGTGCCAGCAGTTTAGGGCTAGGGGTTAGCACAGATACGCAGTATTTT. Using reference TRBV28 and TRBJ2-3 for the parts outside the CDR3, the full variable domain is DVKVTQSSRYLVKRTGEKVFLECVQDMDHENMFWYRQDPGLGLRLIYFSYDVKMKEKGDIPEGYSVSREKKERFSLILESASTNQTSMYLCASSLGLGVSTDTQYFGPGTRLTVL.

The rearrangement links TRBV28 to TRBJ2-3, with 7 bases aligning to TRBD1. Trimming at V came to 2 bases and at J to 2 bases, leaving 10 bases not matched to a gene. CDR1 and CDR2 (germline): MDHEN, SYDVKM. CDR3 length equals 17 residues. The CDR3 reads CASSLPVTGKHTDTQYF. CDR3 nucleotide sequence: TGTGCCAGCAGTTTACCCGTGACAGGGAAACACACAGATACGCAGTATTTT.

The chain uses TRBV7-3 and TRBJ2-2; 10 nucleotides line up with TRBD1. The germline V gene has CDR1 SGHTA and CDR2 FQGTGA. J was trimmed by 3 bases and V by 4 bases; bases with no gene match: 2. The CDR3 has 15 amino acids. CDR3 region: CASSSDRGDTGELFF. The CDR3 nucleotides read TGTGCCAGCAGCTCGGACAGGGGGGACACCGGGGAGCTGTTTTTT.

This chain joins TRBV5-4 and TRBJ1-2; 8 bases line up with TRBD1. The CDR3 runs 15 residues. Germline values: CDR1 SGHNT, CDR2 YYREEE (reference sequence). The V and J ends lost 5 bases and 3 bases, in that order; junction bases with no gene match: 9. The CDR3 is CASSSRTGPHYGYTF. The CDR3 DNA reads TGTGCCAGCAGTAGTCGGACAGGGCCGCACTATGGCTACACCTTC.

The chain employs TRBV7-9 and TRBJ1-5, with 7 bases identical to TRBD1. Germline V lookup: CDR1 SEHNR, CDR2 FQNEAQ (reference sequence). The CDR3 totals 17 residues. Trimming cost V 3 bases and J 0 bases; bases outside gene matches: 8. CDR3 residues: CASSFGQAWDSNQPQHF. CDR3 sequence (DNA): TGTGCCAGCAGCTTCGGACAGGCCTGGGATAGCAATCAGCCCCAGCATTTT. Full variable domain (missing parts from reference TRBV7-9 and TRBJ1-5): DTGVSQNPRHKITKRGQNVTFRCDPISEHNRLYWYRQTLGQGPEFLTYFQNEAQLEKSRLLSDRFSAERPKGSFSTLEIQRTEQGDSAMYLCASSFGQAWDSNQPQHFGDGTRLSIL.

The chain carries TRBV27 and TRBJ2-1, with 13 bases matching TRBD2. With 5 bases clipped from V and 8 bases from J, the junction kept 6 bases outside the gene matches. Germline CDR1 is MNHEY and CDR2 is SMNVEV (reference sequence). The CDR3 is 15 amino acids. In nucleotides, the CDR3 is TGTGCCAGCAGTATACTAGCGGGAGGGCCCTATGAGCAGTTCTTC. Protein sequence: CASSILAGGPYEQFF.

The V call is TRBV6-7, the J call TRBJ2-1; TRBD2 aligns across 10 bases. Being an ORF, TRBV6-7 has a function that is uncertain. V lost 0 bases, J lost 0 bases, and 11 bases stayed unmatched. The CDR3 consists of 20 residues. The CDR3 protein is CASSYSCTAEREGSYNEQFF. CDR3 bases: TGTGCCAGCAGTTACTCTTGTACCGCGGAGCGGGAGGGCTCCTACAATGAGCAGTTCTTC.

The V call is TRBV25-1, the J call TRBJ2-1, with 8 bases that match TRBD2. J gave up 7 bases and V 1 base, and 6 bases lay outside the gene matches. Germline CDR1 is MGHDK and CDR2 is SYGVNS. This CDR3 comprises 15 residues. CDR3 residues: CASSELGLAGNEQFF. The CDR3 DNA sequence: TGTGCCAGCAGTGAATTAGGACTAGCAGGGAATGAGCAGTTCTTC.

V usage is TRBV28 and J usage is TRBJ2-7, with 11 bases matching TRBD1. Germline V gene data show CDR1 as MDHEN and CDR2 as SYDVKM. This CDR3 has 14 residues. J was trimmed by 1 base and V by 6 bases; bases with no gene match: 2. CDR3 bases: TGTGCCAGCAGGGGGACAGGGGGTTCCTACGAGCAGTACTTC. This encodes CASRGTGGSYEQYF.

J is TRBJ2-3 and V is TRBV7-9, with D possibly TRBD2 on 6 matching bases. Germline V gene sequence: CDR1 SEHNR, CDR2 FQNEAQ (reference sequence). V lost 2 bases to trimming and J lost 1 base, with 22 bases between them. The CDR3 sequence is 19 residues long. The CDR3 loop reads CASSLPTNAEGTRTDTQYF. CDR3 nucleotides: TGTGCCAGCAGCTTACCGACGAACGCTGAGGGGACTCGCACAGATACGCAGTATTTT.

The genes are TRBV30 and TRBJ1-1; tentatively, D is TRBD1 (6 bases). The CDR3 is 13 amino acids. V was clipped by 0 bases and J by 6 bases, with 11 bases between them. CDR1 is GTSNPN, CDR2 SVGIG, per germline (reference sequence). CDR3 in amino acids: CAWSVDRKSEAFF. In DNA form, the CDR3 reads TGTGCCTGGAGTGTTGACAGGAAGTCTGAAGCTTTCTTT.

This chain uses TRBV19 with TRBJ2-6; D not certain. Trimming removed 3 bases from V and 0 bases from J, with 6 bases in between. The V gene's germline CDR1 is LNHDA and CDR2 SQIVND (reference sequence). The CDR3 sequence is 15 residues long. CDR3 DNA sequence: TGTGCCAGTAGTATTTCAGTCTCTGGGGCCAACGTCCTGACTTTC. Protein product: CASSISVSGANVLTF.

The genes are TRBV6-5 and TRBJ1-1; D gene ambiguous. CDR1 and CDR2 (germline): MNHEY, SVGAGI. V was shortened by 0 bases and J by 5 bases, with 13 bases between the two germline ends. The CDR3 contains 15 residues. The CDR3 nucleotides are TGTGCCAGCAGTTACTCGAGCACCAGCGCGACTGAAGCTTTCTTT. Translated: CASSYSSTSATEAFF.

The chain couples TRBV28 to TRBJ2-7, with TRBD1 identical over 8 bases. Germline CDR1 and CDR2: MDHEN and SYDVKM. J lost 1 base, V lost 2 bases, and 1 base had no gene match. The CDR3 spans 14 residues. CDR3: CASSLGTGSYEQYF. CDR3 DNA: TGTGCCAGCAGTTTAGGGACAGGATCCTACGAGCAGTACTTC.

J is TRBJ2-2 and V is TRBV27; 8 bases agree with TRBD1. The germline CDR1 and CDR2 sequences are MNHEY and SMNVEV (reference sequence). The V and J ends lost 6 bases and 7 bases, in that order; junction bases with no gene match: 4. The CDR3 loop spans 13 amino acids. The CDR3 DNA follows: TGTGCCAGCAGACCAGGGGGCGGCGGGGAGCTGTTTTTT. Translating it yields CASRPGGGGELFF.

The V gene is TRBV28, the J gene TRBJ1-5; 11 nucleotides agree with TRBD1. Looked up from germline, CDR1 is MDHEN and CDR2 is SYDVKM. The CDR3 is 16 residues long. V was clipped by 4 bases and J by 4 bases; unmatched bases: 6. This chain's CDR3 is CASSSTWDRGNQPQHF. CDR3 bases: TGTGCCAGCAGTTCTACGTGGGACAGGGGGAATCAGCCCCAGCATTTT.

The V call is TRBV7-9, the J call TRBJ1-2; 7 positions match TRBD1. From germline, CDR1 is SEHNR and CDR2 FQNEAQ (reference sequence). CDR3 size: 15 residues. V lost 4 bases, J lost 4 bases, and 9 bases stayed unmatched. Here the CDR3 DNA reads TGTGCCAGCAGCTCCATAGCCAGGGGGTCCTATGGCTACACCTTC. Amino acids: CASSSIARGSYGYTF.

This chain uses TRBV5-4 with TRBJ1-1, with D maybe TRBD1 (6 bases). Trimming took off 0 bases at V and 1 base at J, with 10 bases between the two ends. The germline V gene has CDR1 SGHNT and CDR2 YYREEE (reference sequence). CDR3 length: 15 amino acids. CDR3 loop: CASSLDRVPNTEAFF. The CDR3 nucleotides read TGTGCCAGCAGCTTGGACAGGGTTCCGAACACTGAAGCTTTCTTT. Complete variable domain (other parts from reference TRBV5-4 and TRBJ1-1): ETGVTQSPTHLIKTRGQQVTLRCSSQSGHNTVSWYQQALGQGPQFIFQYYREEENGRGNFPPRFSGLQFPNYSSELNVNALELDDSALYLCASSLDRVPNTEAFFGQGTRLTVV.

The chain couples TRBV7-8 to TRBJ2-7, with a weak D call TRBD2 (6 bases). The CDR3 contains 13 residues. Deletions cut 4 bases from V and 0 bases from J, with 7 bases between. Germline V CDR1 and CDR2: SGHVS, FQNEAQ. DNA for the CDR3: TGTGCCAGCAGCTGGGGACTCTCCTACGAGCAGTACTTC. This encodes CASSWGLSYEQYF.

V and J are TRBV6-5 and TRBJ2-1; 8 nucleotides match TRBD1. The germline V gene encodes CDR1 MNHEY and CDR2 SVGAGI. V trimming: 0 bases; J trimming: 5 bases; junction bases outside the gene matches: 6. The CDR3 consists of 16 residues. CDR3 in amino acids: CASSYSGRGQDNEQFF. For the CDR3, the DNA is TGTGCCAGCAGTTACTCGGGCAGGGGGCAGGACAATGAGCAGTTCTTC.

The CDR3 DNA is TGTGCTAGTGGTACCAGGGTAGAGACCCAGTACTTC. Its translation is CASGTRVETQYF. The J gene is TRBJ2-5, the V gene TRBV12-5; the D gene is possibly TRBD1 (5 bases). CDR3 size: 12 residues. Germline values: CDR1 LGHNT, CDR2 FRNRAP. V gave up 5 bases and J gave up 4 bases, with 8 bases separating them. The entire variable domain, with the rest obtained from reference TRBV12-5 and TRBJ2-5, is as follows: DARVTQTPRHKVTEMGQEVTMRCQPILGHNTVFWYRQTMMQGLELLAYFRNRAPLDDSGMPKDRFSAEMPDATLATLKIQPSEPRDSAVYFCASGTRVETQYFGPGTRLLVL.

The chain has TRBV10-2 and TRBJ2-7, with a weak D call TRBD1 (5 bases). Germline V CDR1 and CDR2: WSHSY, SAAADI. Trimming took off 2 bases at V and 2 bases at J, with 13 bases between the two ends. The CDR3 is made up of 15 amino acids. In nucleotides, the CDR3 is TGCGCCAGCAGTGAGCAGGCGCAGGGTCCCTACGAGCAGTACTTC. It codes for CASSEQAQGPYEQYF.

This clone was recorded only once. The chain is built from TRBV5-4 and TRBJ1-1; 7 positions agree with TRBD1. V shed 4 bases, J shed 8 bases, and the junction held 5 bases outside the gene matches. In germline, CDR1 is SGHNT, CDR2 YYREEE (reference sequence). The CDR3 is 12 amino acids. The CDR3 DNA reads TGTGCCAGCAGCCTCGGGACAGTAGAAGCTTTCTTT. Amino acid sequence: CASSLGTVEAFF.

The chain joins TRBV5-1 to TRBJ2-3; tentative D call: TRBD1 (6 bases). The CDR3 consists of 15 residues. V was cut by 4 bases and J by 0 bases, with 12 bases left in between. In germline, CDR1 is SGHRS, CDR2 YFSETQ. The CDR3 loop reads CASSARTASTDTQYF. In DNA form, the CDR3 reads TGCGCCAGCAGCGCCCGGACAGCGAGCACAGATACGCAGTATTTT.

This chain joins TRBV4-1 and TRBJ2-3, with TRBD2 matching 8 bases. The CDR3 has 15 amino acids. Germline CDR1 and CDR2: MGHRA and YSYEKL. The V segment lost 3 bases and the J segment 0 bases; nucleotides outside the gene matches: 2. This CDR3 reads CASSHPSGSTDTQYF. The CDR3 DNA reads TGCGCCAGCAGCCACCCTAGCGGGAGCACAGATACGCAGTATTTT.

The V call is TRBV30, the J call TRBJ2-3; D uncertain. CDR3 length: 12 residues. V shed 3 bases and J shed 4 bases, with 8 bases lying between them. Per germline, CDR1 GTSNPN and CDR2 SVGIG (reference sequence). The CDR3 nucleotides are TGTGCCTGGAGCCCCCAGGCAGATACGCAGTATTTT. Protein: CAWSPQADTQYF.

V and J are TRBV5-6 and TRBJ1-5; D is undetermined. CDR3 length equals 13 residues. Trimming removed 0 bases from V and 4 bases from J, with 5 bases in between. From germline, CDR1 is SGHDT and CDR2 YYEEEE. The CDR3 DNA is TGTGCCAGCAGCTTGGGGAGGAATCAGCCCCAGCATTTT. Encoded protein: CASSLGRNQPQHF.

For the CDR3, the DNA is TGTGCCAGCAGCTTGTACGCTAAGAATGAGCAGTTCTTC. Residues: CASSLYAKNEQFF. The chain carries TRBV7-9 and TRBJ2-1; D is undetermined. In germline, CDR1 is SEHNR, CDR2 FQNEAQ (reference sequence). V lost 3 bases and J 7 bases, leaving 10 bases between the germline ends. CDR3 size: 13 residues.

This chain uses TRBV19 with TRBJ2-1; D is perhaps TRBD1 (5 bases). The germline V and J ends were trimmed by 2 bases and 8 bases, with 13 bases remaining between them. Per the germline V gene, CDR1 is LNHDA and CDR2 is SQIVND (reference sequence). This CDR3 has 14 residues. This CDR3 reads CASSIMGPGDEQFF. DNA for the CDR3: TGTGCCAGTAGTATAATGGGGCCTGGCGATGAGCAGTTCTTC.